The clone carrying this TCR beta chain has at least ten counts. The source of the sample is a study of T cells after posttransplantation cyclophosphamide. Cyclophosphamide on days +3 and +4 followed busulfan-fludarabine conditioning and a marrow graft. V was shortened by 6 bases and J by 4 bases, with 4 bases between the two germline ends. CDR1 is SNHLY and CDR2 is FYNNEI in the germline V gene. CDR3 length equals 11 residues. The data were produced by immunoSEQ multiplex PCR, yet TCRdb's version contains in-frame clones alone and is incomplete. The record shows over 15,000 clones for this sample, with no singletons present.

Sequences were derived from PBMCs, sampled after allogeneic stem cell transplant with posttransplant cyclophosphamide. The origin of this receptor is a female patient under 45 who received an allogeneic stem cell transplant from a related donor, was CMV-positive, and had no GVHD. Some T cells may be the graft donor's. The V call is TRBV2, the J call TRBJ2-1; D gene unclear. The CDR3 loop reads CASSGYNEQFF. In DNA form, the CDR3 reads TGTGCCAGCAGCGGGTACAATGAGCAGTTCTTC.